This entry lists 9 T cell receptor beta chains sequenced from one sample in a study of shared clonotypes between healthy human individuals. Profiling relied on immunoSEQ multiplex PCR, and the TCRdb table lists in-frame clones only, not all of them. The sample comprises 2,500,000 or so clones, just over 90% of which are singletons, and 0.13% to 0.15% rests with the top ten. Sequences were obtained from naive CD4+ T cells sorted from blood. Subset reported: CD45RA+ positively selected. These receptors were taken from a man aged 18 to 30 in good health.

The CDR3 protein is CAWSKQESGANVLTF. CDR3 DNA: TGTGCCTGGAGTAAACAGGAATCTGGGGCCAACGTCCTGACTTTC. The gene calls are TRBV30 and TRBJ2-6; tentative D call: TRBD1 (5 bases). With 2 bases removed from V and 1 base from J, the gap between germline ends came to 9 bases. This CDR3 is built from 15 residues. The germline V gene encodes CDR1 GTSNPN and CDR2 SVGIG (reference sequence).

The chain is built from TRBV7-9 and TRBJ1-6; no clear D gene. CDR1 and CDR2 (germline): SEHNR, FQNEAQ (reference sequence). The CDR3 runs 14 residues. The V end was cut by 1 base, the J end by 6 bases, with 7 bases between. The CDR3 DNA reads as TGTGCCAGCAGCTTAGAACGGGTTAATTCACCCCTCCACTTT. Translated, it gives CASSLERVNSPLHF.

The chain recombines TRBV6-5 with TRBJ2-1; 8 nucleotides agree with TRBD2. V was clipped by 6 bases and J by 2 bases; unmatched bases: 6. The CDR3 is made up of 15 amino acids. The germline V gene encodes CDR1 MNHEY and CDR2 SVGAGI. The CDR3 sequence: CASSLGTSAYNEQFF. CDR3 nucleotide sequence: TGTGCCAGCAGCCTCGGGACTAGTGCCTACAATGAGCAGTTCTTC.

The chain couples TRBV9 to TRBJ1-1; 7 bases are shared with TRBD1. In germline, CDR1 is SGDLS, CDR2 YYNGEE. The CDR3 covers 13 residues. Trimming at V came to 2 bases and at J to 6 bases, leaving 4 bases not matched to a gene. The CDR3 spells CASSVNTGAEAFF. The CDR3 DNA reads TGTGCCAGCAGCGTTAATACAGGGGCTGAAGCTTTCTTT.

CDR3 sequence reads: CASSRQTTATNEKLFF. As DNA, the CDR3 is TGCGCCAGCAGCCGACAAACGACAGCAACTAATGAAAAACTGTTTTTT. The genes are TRBV5-1 and TRBJ1-4, with a tentative D call TRBD1 (5 bases). V was clipped by 4 bases and J by 0 bases, with 13 bases between them. The CDR3 runs to 16 residues. Germline CDR1 is SGHRS and CDR2 is YFSETQ.

The chain joins TRBV11-2 to TRBJ2-5; 9 bases fit TRBD1. V was pared by 3 bases and J by 3 bases, with 2 bases of the junction left unmatched. There are 14 residues in the CDR3. From germline, CDR1 is SGHAT and CDR2 FQNNGV. The CDR3 DNA follows: TGTGCCAGCAGCTTCTGGACAGGGGAAGAGACCCAGTACTTC. Translating gives CASSFWTGEETQYF.

The rearrangement joins TRBV19 to TRBJ2-3; D is possibly TRBD2 (6 bases). The CDR3 is 17 residues long. Germline V gives CDR1 LNHDA, CDR2 SQIVND (reference sequence). The V gene lost 1 base and the J gene lost 6 bases, with 20 bases spanning the gap. The CDR3, as DNA: TGTGCCAGTAGTATAGCCGGGATAGCGGAAGGGAGGGATACGCAGTATTTT. Translation: CASSIAGIAEGRDTQYF.

This clone was seen just once. The rearrangement joins TRBV7-8 to TRBJ2-7, with a weak D call TRBD2 (6 bases). The CDR3 extends over 16 amino acids. With 4 bases removed from V and 4 bases from J, the gap between germline ends came to 20 bases. In germline, CDR1 is SGHVS, CDR2 FQNEAQ. CDR3 DNA sequence: TGTGCCAGCAGCTCTCCGGTGGATAGCGGAAAGTACGAGCAGTACTTC. Its protein is CASSSPVDSGKYEQYF.

This clone was detected only a few times. A junction end diverges from the germline sequence, so it may reflect a read error. The gene calls are TRBV7-7 and TRBJ2-2, with a tentative D call TRBD2 (6 bases). The CDR3 totals 12 residues. CDR1 is SSHAT and CDR2 is FNYEAQ in the germline V gene (reference sequence). In nucleotides, the CDR3 is TGTGCTAGCAGCCGCGGGGTCGGGGAGCTGTTTTTT. It codes for CASSRGVGELFF.